These 15 T cell receptor beta chains came from one sample sequenced in a study of blood T cell repertoires in COVID-19. Clones were read by immunoSEQ multiplex PCR, and TCRdb kept only the in-frame ones, dropping some. The data show a few hundred thousand clones, around 90% seen once. Material: peripheral blood. Receptors were obtained from a woman in her 30s with COVID-19, enrolled during active disease.

The V gene is TRBV5-1, the J gene TRBJ2-2; 7 bases match TRBD1. The V and J ends lost 1 base and 5 bases, in that order; junction bases with no gene match: 8. The CDR3 is 16 residues long. Germline V gene lookup returns CDR1 SGHRS and CDR2 YFSETQ. Here the CDR3 reads CASSLRDRSSTGELFF. The CDR3 nucleotides are TGCGCCAGCAGCTTGAGGGACAGAAGTTCGACCGGGGAGCTGTTTTTT.

The rearrangement uses TRBV12-3 or TRBV12-4 and TRBJ1-2, with a possible D match to TRBD1 (5 bases). CDR3 length: 13 amino acids. Trimming cost V 6 bases and J 3 bases, with 11 bases left between them. The CDR3, as DNA: TGTGCCAGCAGCCAAGACAGCTACTATGGCTACACCTTC. Encoded protein: CASSQDSYYGYTF.

Remarks on this clone: The junction and the germline gene differ at one end; a read error may be behind it. The chain recombines TRBV4-1 with TRBJ2-5; 8 nucleotides line up with TRBD2. Germline CDR1 MGHRA, CDR2 YSYEKL. The CDR3 is made up of 17 amino acids. The CDR3 spells CARSPRGAGGPQETQYF. CDR3 in DNA: TGCGCCCGCAGCCCCCGGGGGGCGGGAGGTCCCCAAGAGACCCAGTACTTC.

The chain joins TRBV11-2 to TRBJ1-1; tentatively, D is TRBD1 (5 bases). Germline V CDR1 and CDR2: SGHAT, FQNNGV. The CDR3 is made up of 14 amino acids. The V end was cut by 3 bases, the J end by 7 bases, with 15 bases between. CDR3 residues: CASSFGLSGGEAFF. In DNA form, the CDR3 reads TGTGCCAGCAGCTTCGGCCTATCGGGGGGTGAAGCTTTCTTT.

The V and J genes are TRBV29-1 and TRBJ2-2; 12 nucleotides match TRBD1. Germline V gene lookup returns CDR1 SQVTM and CDR2 ANQGSEA. Trimming at V came to 3 bases and at J to 5 bases, leaving 4 bases not matched to a gene. This CDR3 is built from 15 residues. The CDR3 sequence: CSVEGTGGRTGELFF. For the CDR3, the DNA is TGCAGCGTTGAGGGGACAGGGGGCAGGACCGGGGAGCTGTTTTTT.

This chain joins TRBV27 and TRBJ1-2, with D perhaps TRBD1 (6 bases). The CDR3 spans 14 residues. The V end lost 1 base, the J end lost 8 bases, and 14 bases lay between the germline ends. Per germline, CDR1 MNHEY and CDR2 SMNVEV (reference sequence). CDR3 bases: TGTGCCAGCAGTTTATGGGCCAGGGGCATCGGCTACACCTTC. Residues: CASSLWARGIGYTF.

V gene TRBV28 combines with J gene TRBJ2-1; 10 bases line up with TRBD2. The CDR3 runs to 15 residues. Trimming at V came to 7 bases and at J to 2 bases, leaving 5 bases not matched to a gene. Per the germline V gene, CDR1 is MDHEN and CDR2 is SYDVKM. The CDR3 loop is CASTPTSGAYNEQFF. The CDR3 DNA reads as TGTGCCAGCACCCCCACTAGCGGGGCCTACAATGAGCAGTTCTTC. The full variable domain, its missing parts supplied by reference TRBV28 and TRBJ2-1, is DVKVTQSSRYLVKRTGEKVFLECVQDMDHENMFWYRQDPGLGLRLIYFSYDVKMKEKGDIPEGYSVSREKKERFSLILESASTNQTSMYLCASTPTSGAYNEQFFGPGTRLTVL.

The CDR3 spells CASSLIPAGGRYEQFF. In DNA, the CDR3 is TGTGCCAGCAGCTTAATTCCAGCGGGAGGACGGTATGAGCAGTTCTTC. The rearrangement links TRBV7-3 to TRBJ2-1, with TRBD2 matching 9 bases. V lost 1 base, J lost 8 bases, and 9 bases stayed unmatched. CDR1 is SGHTA, CDR2 FQGTGA, per germline. The CDR3 is 16 amino acids.

The chain joins TRBV14 to TRBJ2-3; tentatively, D is TRBD2 (6 bases). The CDR3 covers 15 residues. Germline V gene lookup returns CDR1 SGHDN and CDR2 FVKESK. Trimming left V 0 bases short and J 2 bases short, with 9 bases between. The CDR3 bases are TGTGCCAGCAGCCAAGAGTGGGACTTCACAGATACGCAGTATTTT. It is translated as CASSQEWDFTDTQYF.

The chain uses TRBV6-5 and TRBJ1-2; D possibly corresponds to TRBD1 (5 bases). V was clipped by 2 bases and J by 8 bases, with 9 bases between them. Germline assignment: CDR1 MNHEY and CDR2 SVGAGI. The CDR3 extends over 12 amino acids. The CDR3 DNA follows: TGTGCCAGCAGTTACCAGGGAAGCGGCTACACCTTC. Residues: CASSYQGSGYTF.

The chain couples TRBV7-2 to TRBJ2-7; D gene unclear. Germline values: CDR1 SGHTA, CDR2 FQGNSA. The V gene lost 0 bases and the J gene lost 3 bases, with 12 bases spanning the gap. The CDR3 extends over 15 amino acids. CDR3 bases: TGTGCCAGCAGCTTAGCGCATGGCAATAACTACGAGCAGTACTTC. Its protein is CASSLAHGNNYEQYF.

This chain joins TRBV3-1 (or the pseudogene TRBV3-2) and TRBJ2-5; D remains ambiguous. The CDR3 is 12 amino acids. Per the germline V gene, CDR1 is LGHDT and CDR2 is YNNKEL (reference sequence). With 5 bases removed from V and 5 bases from J, the gap between germline ends came to 9 bases. The CDR3 reads CASSWAQETQYF. The CDR3 bases are TGTGCCAGCAGCTGGGCCCAGGAGACCCAGTACTTC.

The chain has TRBV5-1 and TRBJ2-1; 8 nucleotides match TRBD1. The germline gives CDR1 SGHRS, CDR2 YFSETQ. V was pared by 0 bases and J by 6 bases, with 8 bases of the junction left unmatched. This CDR3 comprises 16 residues. CDR3 sequence: CASSLGGQGWGNEQFF. CDR3 nucleotides: TGCGCCAGCAGCTTGGGCGGACAGGGTTGGGGCAATGAGCAGTTCTTC.

This sequence joins TRBV6-2 or TRBV6-3 and TRBJ2-7; 7 nucleotides line up with TRBD1. CDR3 length: 14 residues. J gave up 5 bases and V 6 bases, and 10 bases lay outside the gene matches. From germline, CDR1 is MNHEY and CDR2 SVGEGT. The CDR3: CASSQTGNPHEQYF. The CDR3, as DNA: TGTGCCAGCAGCCAGACAGGGAATCCCCACGAGCAGTACTTC.

The J gene is TRBJ2-6, the V gene TRBV28, with TRBD1 identical over 7 bases. The germline CDR1 and CDR2 sequences are MDHEN and SYDVKM. This CDR3 is built from 14 residues. V lost 8 bases to trimming and J lost 2 bases; unmatched junction nucleotides: 3. The CDR3 is CASHRGAGANVLTF. CDR3 nucleotides: TGTGCCAGCCACAGGGGAGCTGGGGCCAACGTCCTGACTTTC. The entire variable domain, with the rest obtained from reference TRBV28 and TRBJ2-6, is as follows: DVKVTQSSRYLVKRTGEKVFLECVQDMDHENMFWYRQDPGLGLRLIYFSYDVKMKEKGDIPEGYSVSREKKERFSLILESASTNQTSMYLCASHRGAGANVLTFGAGSRLTVL.